The subject of this entry is one T cell receptor beta chain. Its antigen is not known. During its preparation, the TCRbeta library received unique molecular identifiers. TCRdb fed the PCR reads into MiXCR, producing one record per CDR3 protein. The repertoire holds 200,000 to 250,000 distinct CDR3 sequences, 25% seen once, with less than 3.5% in the top ten. The sample is drawn from a study of T-cell reconstitution after alpha-beta-depleted transplantation in children. Points from the study as a whole: Reported findings indicate that, about two months after transplant, alpha-beta T cells came from several hundred expanded clones, which were derived from non-depleted graft cells. Surviving thymic progenitors and recipient T cells were the source of high TCRbeta diversity at day 60 in some patients. One year post-transplant, T-cell counts and diversity were largely derived from T cells produced anew.

Germline lookup yields CDR1 MNHNS and CDR2 SASEGT. The CDR3 totals 15 residues. J lost 3 bases, V lost 6 bases, and 7 bases had no gene match. The sequenced sample was PBMCs, obtained before TCRalphabeta/CD19-depleted stem cell transplant. The chain carries TRBV6-1 and TRBJ2-3, with 9 bases that match TRBD2. This TCR was recovered from a girl aged 2 to 10 with Fanconi anemia, due to receive a stem cell transplant. CDR3 in amino acids: CASSSLAGVTDTQYF. The CDR3 DNA reads as TGTGCCAGCAGCTCATTAGCGGGAGTTACAGATACGCAGTATTTT.